The present entry profiles one T cell receptor beta chain with its context. The target antigen is unknown. The sample comes from a study of T cell repertoires in cytomegalovirus infection. General study results and limits: The ex vivo response was dominated by HLA-C-restricted CMV-specific TCR beta clonotypes.

Losses at the gene ends were 3 bases for V and 5 bases for J; bases not matched to a gene: 9. This CDR3 has 16 amino acids. Germline-derived CDR1 and CDR2 are LGHNA and YNFKEQ. TCRdb re-called the reads with MiXCR, one entry per CDR3 protein. The table shows hundreds of thousands of distinct CDR3 sequences, with about two fifths occurring only once. The V call is TRBV4-2, the J call TRBJ2-3; 9 bases line up with TRBD2. The source of this sequence is a human donor in good health (CMV status not recorded). Some clones in this sample may be carry-over from other donors' samples. The sequencing here drew on cultured PBMCs, taken from culture after CMV antigen stimulation. CDR3 residues: CASSQLSGGTKDTQYF. The CDR3 nucleotides are TGTGCCAGCAGCCAGCTTAGCGGGGGCACCAAAGATACGCAGTATTTT.